This T cell receptor beta chain was sequenced for a study of T cell responses to AZD1222 COVID-19 vaccine. Generated by immunoSEQ multiplex PCR, the TCRdb table keeps only in-frame clones and is missing some. The sample includes around 70,000 clones, roughly 85% of them seen just once. The sequencing used peripheral blood, collected 28 days after the second AZD1222 dose. All receptors derive from an adult who received the AZD1222 COVID-19 vaccine.

This clone was picked up one time. This sequence joins TRBV15 and TRBJ1-2; TRBD1 matches 11 bases. Germline V gene lookup returns CDR1 LNHNV and CDR2 YYDKDF (reference sequence). This CDR3 is 13 amino acids long. Trimming at V came to 8 bases and at J to 3 bases, leaving 2 bases not matched to a gene. The CDR3 sequence: CATGTGGDYGYTF. The CDR3 nucleotides read TGTGCCACCGGGACAGGGGGAGACTATGGCTACACCTTC.